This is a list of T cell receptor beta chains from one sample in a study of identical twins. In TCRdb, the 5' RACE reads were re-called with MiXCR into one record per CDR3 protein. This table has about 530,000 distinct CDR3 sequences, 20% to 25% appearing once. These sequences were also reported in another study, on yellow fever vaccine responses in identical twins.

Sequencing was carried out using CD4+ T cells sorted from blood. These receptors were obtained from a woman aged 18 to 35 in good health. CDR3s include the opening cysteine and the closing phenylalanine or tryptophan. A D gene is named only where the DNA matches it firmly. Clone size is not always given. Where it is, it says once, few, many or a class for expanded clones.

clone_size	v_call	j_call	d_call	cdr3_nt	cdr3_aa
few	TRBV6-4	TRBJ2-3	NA	TGTGCCAGCAGTGCTGAGGGGAGTAGTTCAGATACGCAGTATTTT	CASSAEGSSSDTQYF
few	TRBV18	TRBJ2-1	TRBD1	TGTGCCAGCTCATCACAGGGGGTTTACAATGAGCAGTTCTTC	CASSSQGVYNEQFF
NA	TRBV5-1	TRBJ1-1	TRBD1	TGCGCCAGCAGCTTGATTGGGACAGTTACGGACACTGAAGCTTTCTTT	CASSLIGTVTDTEAFF
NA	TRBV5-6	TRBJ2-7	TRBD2	TGTGCCAGCAGCCCCGTTACGGGAGGAGGCTACGAGCAGTACTTC	CASSPVTGGGYEQYF
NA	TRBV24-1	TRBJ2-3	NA	TGTGCCACCAGTGATCGACTCCTTTCGGGCACAGATACGCAGTATTTT	CATSDRLLSGTDTQYF
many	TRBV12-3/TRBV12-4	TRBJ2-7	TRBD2	TGTGCCAGCAGAGCCGCTCAAGCGGGAGGGCCCTACGAGCAGTACTTC	CASRAAQAGGPYEQYF
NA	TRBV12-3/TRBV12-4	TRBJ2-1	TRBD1	TGTGCCAGCAGCAGACGGACAGGGGGGTACAATGAGCAGTTCTTC	CASSRRTGGYNEQFF
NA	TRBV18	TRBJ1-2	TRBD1	TGTGCCAGCTCACCACTAGATTACAGGGGAGATAACTATGGCTACACCTTC	CASSPLDYRGDNYGYTF
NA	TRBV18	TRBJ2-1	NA	TGTGCCAGCTCACCCCGAGACTGGAACTCCTACAATGAGCAGTTCTTC	CASSPRDWNSYNEQFF
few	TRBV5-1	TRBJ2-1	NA	TGCGCCAGCAGCTCTACCGGCGGGACTGGGTCCTACAATGAGCAGTTCTTC	CASSSTGGTGSYNEQFF
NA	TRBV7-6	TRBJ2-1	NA	TGTGCCAGCAGACCTATCAGGGGTTACAATGAGCAGTTCTTC	CASRPIRGYNEQFF
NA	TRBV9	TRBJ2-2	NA	TGTGCCAGCAGCGTGGACTTGAACACCGGGGAGCTGTTTTTT	CASSVDLNTGELFF
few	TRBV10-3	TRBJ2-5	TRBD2	TGTGCCATCAGTGAGTCCCCTAGCGGGAGTGGGACCCAGTACTTC	CAISESPSGSGTQYF
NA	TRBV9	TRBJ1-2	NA	TGTGCCAGCAGCGTCTCGCCAGGCTATGGCTACACCTTC	CASSVSPGYGYTF
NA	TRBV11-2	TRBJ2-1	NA	TGTGCCAGCAGCTTATCGCCTCCCACGGTGGGAAATGAGCAGTTCTTC	CASSLSPPTVGNEQFF
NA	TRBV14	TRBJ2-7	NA	TGTGCCAGCAGCCAAGATGACAAGGGCCTCTACGAGCAGTACTTC	CASSQDDKGLYEQYF
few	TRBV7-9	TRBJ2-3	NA	TGTGCCAGCAGCTTAGCGCTCACCCTCACAGATACGCAGTATTTT	CASSLALTLTDTQYF
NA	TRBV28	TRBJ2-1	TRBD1	TGTGCCAGCAGTTTTGACAGGGTAAGGGGCAGCTCCTACAATGAGCAGTTCTTC	CASSFDRVRGSSYNEQFF
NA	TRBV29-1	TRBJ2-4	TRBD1	TGCAGCGCCTCAGCCGGGACAGGGACCAAAAACATTCAGTACTTC	CSASAGTGTKNIQYF
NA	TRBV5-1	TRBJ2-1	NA	TGCGCCAGCAGCTGGGACTCGCACATCTCCTACAATGAGCAGTTCTTC	CASSWDSHISYNEQFF
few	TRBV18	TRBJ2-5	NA	TGTGCCAGCTCACCACCGGTTGGAGAGACCCAGTACTTC	CASSPPVGETQYF
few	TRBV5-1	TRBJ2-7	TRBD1	TGCGCCAGCAGCTTGGCGCGGACAGGGGGCTACGAGCAGTACTTC	CASSLARTGGYEQYF
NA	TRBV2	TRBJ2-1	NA	TGTGCCAGCAGCCCGGGAGTTATCAATGAGCAGTTCTTC	CASSPGVINEQFF
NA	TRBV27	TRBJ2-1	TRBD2	TGTGCCAGCAGCGATGCGGGGGGGCCTAGCTACAATGAGCAGTTCTTC	CASSDAGGPSYNEQFF
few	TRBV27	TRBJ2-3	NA	TGTGCCAGCAGTTCACGCCTCACAGATACGCAGTATTTT	CASSSRLTDTQYF
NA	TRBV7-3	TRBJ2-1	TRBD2	TGTGCCAGCAGCACGGGGACTAGCGGCAAGAATGAGCAGTTCTTC	CASSTGTSGKNEQFF
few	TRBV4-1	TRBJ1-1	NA	TGCGCCAGCAGCCAAGATCGGCGACGCGGGGGAAGGAGAACTGAAGCTTTCTTT	CASSQDRRRGGRRTEAFF
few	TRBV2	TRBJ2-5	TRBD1	TGTGCCAGCAGGGGCGGGACAGGGGAAGAGACCCAGTACTTC	CASRGGTGEETQYF
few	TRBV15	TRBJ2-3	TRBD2	TGTGCCACCAGCAGAGATACGTGGACTAGCGGGAGAGGGGCAGATACGCAGTATTTT	CATSRDTWTSGRGADTQYF
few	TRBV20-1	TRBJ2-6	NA	TGCAGTGCTTGGACTAACTCTGGGGCCAACGTCCTGACTTTC	CSAWTNSGANVLTF
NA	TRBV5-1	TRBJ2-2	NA	TGCGCCAGCAGCTGGAACCCAGGGTTGGACACCGGGGAGCTGTTTTTT	CASSWNPGLDTGELFF
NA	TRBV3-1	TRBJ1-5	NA	TGTGCCAGCAGCCAAGCCGGACAGTTTGGGGATCAGCCCCAGCATTTT	CASSQAGQFGDQPQHF
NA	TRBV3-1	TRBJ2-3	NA	TGTGCCAGCAGCCAAGCACGGTTTACGCAGTATTTT	CASSQARFTQYF
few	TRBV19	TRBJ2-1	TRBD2	TGTGCCAGTAGTGCGGGACTAGACGCCTACAATGAGCAGTTCTTC	CASSAGLDAYNEQFF
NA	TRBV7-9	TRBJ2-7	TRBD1	TGTGCCAGCAGTACGGGGACAGCCGGCGAGCAGTACTTC	CASSTGTAGEQYF
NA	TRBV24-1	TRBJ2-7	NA	TGTGCCACCAGTACTACCGTTGGAGGGCCGCAGTACTTC	CATSTTVGGPQYF
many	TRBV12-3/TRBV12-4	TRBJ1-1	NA	TGCGCCAGCAGCTTGACAGGGAACACTGAAGCTTTCTTT	CASSLTGNTEAFF
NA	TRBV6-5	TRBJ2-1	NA	TGTGCCAGCATTTTTACCGGGACCCCTGGAGGAAATGAGCAGTTCTTC	CASIFTGTPGGNEQFF
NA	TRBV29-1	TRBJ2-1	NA	TGCAGCGTTGAAGGGCTAGCCAATGAGCAGTTCTTC	CSVEGLANEQFF
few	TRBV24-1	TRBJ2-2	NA	TGTGCCACCAGTGATGAGACGCTTACCCCCGGGGAGCTGTTTTTT	CATSDETLTPGELFF
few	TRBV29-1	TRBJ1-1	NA	TGCAGCGTTTCCTCCGGGACTGCGAACACTGAAGCTTTCTTT	CSVSSGTANTEAFF
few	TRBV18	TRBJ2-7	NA	TGTGCCAGCTCACCCGCGGAAGGCTCCTACGAGCAGTACTTC	CASSPAEGSYEQYF
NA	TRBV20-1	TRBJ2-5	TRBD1	TGCAGTGCTCGGCTGGGACAGGGGCAAGAGACCCAGTACTTC	CSARLGQGQETQYF
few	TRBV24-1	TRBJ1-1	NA	TGTGCCACCAGTGGACACTGGAACACTGAAGCTTTCTTT	CATSGHWNTEAFF
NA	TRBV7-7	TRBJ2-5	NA	TGTGCCAGCAGCCGGGGCCTGACGGAGACCCAGTACTTC	CASSRGLTETQYF